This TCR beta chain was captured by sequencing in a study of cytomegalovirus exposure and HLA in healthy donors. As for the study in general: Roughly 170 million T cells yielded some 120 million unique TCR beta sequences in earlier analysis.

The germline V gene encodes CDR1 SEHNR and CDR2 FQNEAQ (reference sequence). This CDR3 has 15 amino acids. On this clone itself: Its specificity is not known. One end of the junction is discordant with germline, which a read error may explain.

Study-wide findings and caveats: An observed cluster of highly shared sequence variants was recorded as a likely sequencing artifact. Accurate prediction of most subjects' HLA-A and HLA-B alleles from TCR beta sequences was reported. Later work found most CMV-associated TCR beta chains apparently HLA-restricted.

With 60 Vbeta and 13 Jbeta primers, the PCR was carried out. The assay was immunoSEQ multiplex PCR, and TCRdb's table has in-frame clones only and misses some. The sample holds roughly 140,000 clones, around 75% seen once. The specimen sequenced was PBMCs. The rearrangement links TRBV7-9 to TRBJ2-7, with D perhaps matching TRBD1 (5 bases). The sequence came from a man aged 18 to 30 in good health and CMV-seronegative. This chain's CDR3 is CSSSSPDSPIHEQYF. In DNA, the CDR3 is TGTTCCAGCAGCTCCCCCGACAGTCCCATCCACGAGCAGTACTTC.